This T cell receptor (beta chain) was recovered during a study of blood T cell repertoires in COVID-19. As for the study in general: The study drew acute and convalescent COVID-19 samples from the United States, Italy and Spain.

This table comes from immunoSEQ multiplex PCR, and its TCRdb copy is limited to in-frame clones, with some not included. This table holds nearly 200,000 clones, approximately 84% found once. J lost 3 bases, V lost 1 base, and 9 bases had no gene match. The CDR3 has 17 amino acids. CDR1 is ENHRY, CDR2 SYGVKD, per germline. The clonotype was recovered from an older woman with active or convalescent COVID-19. The sequenced sample consisted of peripheral blood. The chain is built from TRBV10-3 and TRBJ2-3; TRBD2 matches at 8 bases. As DNA, the CDR3 is TGTGCCATCAGTGAGTTTGCCAGCGGGAGTGGGACAGATACGCAGTATTTT. Protein product: CAISEFASGSGTDTQYF.